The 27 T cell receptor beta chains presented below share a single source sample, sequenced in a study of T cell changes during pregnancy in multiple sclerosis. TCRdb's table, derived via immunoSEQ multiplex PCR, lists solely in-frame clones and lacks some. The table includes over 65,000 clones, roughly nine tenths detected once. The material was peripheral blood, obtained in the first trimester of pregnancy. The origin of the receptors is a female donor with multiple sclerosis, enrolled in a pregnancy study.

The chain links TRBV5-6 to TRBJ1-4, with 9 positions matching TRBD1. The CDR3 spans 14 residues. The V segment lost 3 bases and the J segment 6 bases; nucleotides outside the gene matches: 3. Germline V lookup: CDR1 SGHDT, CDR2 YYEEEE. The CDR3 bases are TGTGCCAGCAGCTCAGGGACAGGGTATGAAAAACTGTTTTTT. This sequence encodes CASSSGTGYEKLFF.

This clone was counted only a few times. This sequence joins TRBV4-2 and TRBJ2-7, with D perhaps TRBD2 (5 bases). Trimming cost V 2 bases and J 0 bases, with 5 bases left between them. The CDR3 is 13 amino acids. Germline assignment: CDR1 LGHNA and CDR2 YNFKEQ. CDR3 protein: CASSQTSSYEQYF. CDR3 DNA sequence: TGTGCCAGCAGCCAAACTAGCTCCTACGAGCAGTACTTC.

The CDR3 coding sequence is TGTGCCACCAGCGATCACAACACAGATACGCAGTATTTT. Protein: CATSDHNTDTQYF. The V call is TRBV15, the J call TRBJ2-3; D gene unclear. The V end was cut by 5 bases, the J end by 2 bases, with 8 bases between. The germline CDR1 and CDR2 sequences are LNHNV and YYDKDF (reference sequence). This CDR3 is built from 13 residues.

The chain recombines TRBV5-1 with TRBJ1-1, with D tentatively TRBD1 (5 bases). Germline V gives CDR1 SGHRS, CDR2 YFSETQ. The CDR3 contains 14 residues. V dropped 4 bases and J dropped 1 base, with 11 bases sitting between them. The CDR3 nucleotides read TGCGCCAGCAGCCTGACAGTGGAGAACACTGAAGCTTTCTTT. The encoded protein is CASSLTVENTEAFF.

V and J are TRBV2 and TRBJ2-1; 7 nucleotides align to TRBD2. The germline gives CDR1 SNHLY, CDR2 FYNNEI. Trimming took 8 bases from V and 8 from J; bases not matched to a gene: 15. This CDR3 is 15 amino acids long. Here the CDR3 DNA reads TGTGCCAGCTTCGTTTTAAAGCGGGGTATCTATGAGCAGTTCTTC. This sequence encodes CASFVLKRGIYEQFF.

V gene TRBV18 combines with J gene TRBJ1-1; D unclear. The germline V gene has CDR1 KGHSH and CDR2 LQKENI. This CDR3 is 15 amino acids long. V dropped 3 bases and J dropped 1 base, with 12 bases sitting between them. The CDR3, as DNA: TGTGCCAGCTCACCCCAGGACTCCTCGAACACTGAAGCTTTCTTT. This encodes CASSPQDSSNTEAFF.

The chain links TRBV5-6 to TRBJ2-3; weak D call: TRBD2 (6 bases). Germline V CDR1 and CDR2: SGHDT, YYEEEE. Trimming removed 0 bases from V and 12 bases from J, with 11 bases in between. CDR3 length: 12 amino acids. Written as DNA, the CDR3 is TGTGCCAGCAGCTTGGCCGGGGGATACCAGTATTTT. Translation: CASSLAGGYQYF.

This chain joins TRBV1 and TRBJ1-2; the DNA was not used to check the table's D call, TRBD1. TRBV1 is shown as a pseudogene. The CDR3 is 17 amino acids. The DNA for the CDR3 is TGCACCAGCAGCCAAGATCGCAGGTCAGTTCGGAACTATGGCTACACCTTC. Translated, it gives CTSSQDRRSVRNYGYTF.

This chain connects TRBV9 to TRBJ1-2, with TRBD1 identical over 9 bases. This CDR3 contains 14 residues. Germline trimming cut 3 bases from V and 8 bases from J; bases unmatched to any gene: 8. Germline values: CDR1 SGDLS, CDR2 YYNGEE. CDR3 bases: TGTGCCAGCAGCGGCTCTACAGGGGGCGCGGGCTACACCTTC. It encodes CASSGSTGGAGYTF.

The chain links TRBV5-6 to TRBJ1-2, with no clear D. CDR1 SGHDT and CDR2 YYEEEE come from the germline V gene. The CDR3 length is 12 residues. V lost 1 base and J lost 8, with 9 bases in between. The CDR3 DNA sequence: TGTGCCAGCAGCTTGCTCAGAACGGGCTACACCTTC. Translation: CASSLLRTGYTF.

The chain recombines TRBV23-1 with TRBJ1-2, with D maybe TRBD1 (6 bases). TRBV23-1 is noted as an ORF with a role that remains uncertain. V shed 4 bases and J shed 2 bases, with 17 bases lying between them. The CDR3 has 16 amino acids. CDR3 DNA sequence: TGCGCCAGCAGTCCCGGACAGCAACCGAGGAACTATGGCTACACCTTC. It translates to CASSPGQQPRNYGYTF.

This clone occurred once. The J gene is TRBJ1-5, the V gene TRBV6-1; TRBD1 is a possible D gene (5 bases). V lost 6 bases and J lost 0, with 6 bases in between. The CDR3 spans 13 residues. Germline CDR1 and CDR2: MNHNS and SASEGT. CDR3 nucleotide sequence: TGTGCCAGCAGGGACATTAGCAATCAGCCCCAGCATTTT. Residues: CASRDISNQPQHF.

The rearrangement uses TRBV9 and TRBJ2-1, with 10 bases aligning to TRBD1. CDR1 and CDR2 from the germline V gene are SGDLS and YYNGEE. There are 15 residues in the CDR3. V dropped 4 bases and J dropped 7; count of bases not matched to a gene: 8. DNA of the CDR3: TGTGCCAGCAGCCCCGGGACAGGGGTAGGGAATGAGCAGTTCTTC. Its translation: CASSPGTGVGNEQFF.

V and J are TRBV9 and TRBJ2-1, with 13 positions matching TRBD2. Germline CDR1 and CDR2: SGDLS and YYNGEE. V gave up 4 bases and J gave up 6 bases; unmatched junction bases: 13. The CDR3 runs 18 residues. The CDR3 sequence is CASSPWDTSGGAGNEQFF. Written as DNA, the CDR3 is TGTGCCAGCAGCCCTTGGGACACTAGCGGGGGGGCGGGCAATGAGCAGTTCTTC.

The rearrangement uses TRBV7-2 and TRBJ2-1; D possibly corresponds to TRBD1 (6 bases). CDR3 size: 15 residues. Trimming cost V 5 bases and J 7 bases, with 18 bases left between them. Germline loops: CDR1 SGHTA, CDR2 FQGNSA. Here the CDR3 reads CASSLWDTPGNEQFF. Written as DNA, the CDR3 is TGTGCCAGCAGCCTATGGGACACACCGGGGAATGAGCAGTTCTTC. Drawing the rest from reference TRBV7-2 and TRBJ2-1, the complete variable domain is GAGVSQSPSNKVTEKGKDVELRCDPISGHTALYWYRQSLGQGLEFLIYFQGNSAPDKSGLPSDRFSAERTGGSVSTLTIQRTQQEDSAVYLCASSLWDTPGNEQFFGPGTRLTVL.

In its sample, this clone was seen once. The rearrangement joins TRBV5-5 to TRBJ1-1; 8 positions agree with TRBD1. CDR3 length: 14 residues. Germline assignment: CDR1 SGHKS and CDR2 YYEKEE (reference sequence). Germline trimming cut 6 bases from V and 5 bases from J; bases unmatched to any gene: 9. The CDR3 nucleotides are TGTGCCAGCAATACAGGGGGGAGGGAGACTGAAGCTTTCTTT. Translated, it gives CASNTGGRETEAFF.

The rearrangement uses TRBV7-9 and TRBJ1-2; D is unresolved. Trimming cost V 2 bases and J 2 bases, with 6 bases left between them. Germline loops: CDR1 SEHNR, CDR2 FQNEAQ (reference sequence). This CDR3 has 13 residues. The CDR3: CASSLLVNYGYTF. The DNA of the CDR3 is TGTGCCAGCAGCTTACTAGTGAACTATGGCTACACCTTC.

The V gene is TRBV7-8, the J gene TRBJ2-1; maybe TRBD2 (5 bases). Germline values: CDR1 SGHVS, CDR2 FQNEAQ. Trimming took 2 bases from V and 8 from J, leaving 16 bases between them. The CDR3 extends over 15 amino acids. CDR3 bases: TGTGCCAGCAGCTTAAGGCTAGCTGGGGTCCATGAGCAGTTCTTC. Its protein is CASSLRLAGVHEQFF.

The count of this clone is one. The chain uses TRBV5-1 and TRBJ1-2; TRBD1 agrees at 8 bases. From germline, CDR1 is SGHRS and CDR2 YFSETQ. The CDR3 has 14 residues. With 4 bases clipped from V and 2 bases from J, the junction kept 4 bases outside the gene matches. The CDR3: CASSTGQGNYGYTF. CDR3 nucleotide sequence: TGCGCCAGCAGCACCGGACAGGGAAACTATGGCTACACCTTC. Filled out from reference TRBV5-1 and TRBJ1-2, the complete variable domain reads KAGVTQTPRYLIKTRGQQVTLSCSPISGHRSVSWYQQTPGQGLQFLFEYFSETQRNKGNFPGRFSGRQFSNSRSEMNVSTLELGDSALYLCASSTGQGNYGYTFGSGTRLTVV.

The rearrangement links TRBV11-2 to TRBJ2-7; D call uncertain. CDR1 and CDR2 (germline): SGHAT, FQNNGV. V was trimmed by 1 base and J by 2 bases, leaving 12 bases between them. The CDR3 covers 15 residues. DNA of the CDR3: TGTGCCAGCAGCTTAGTTGGCCTAGTCGCCTACGAGCAGTACTTC. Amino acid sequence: CASSLVGLVAYEQYF.

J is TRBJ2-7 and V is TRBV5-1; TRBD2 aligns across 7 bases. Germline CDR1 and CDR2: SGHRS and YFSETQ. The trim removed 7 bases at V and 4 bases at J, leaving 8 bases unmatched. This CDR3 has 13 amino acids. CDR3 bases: TGCGCCAGCTGCCGGGACTACGGTTACGAGCAGTACTTC. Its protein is CASCRDYGYEQYF.

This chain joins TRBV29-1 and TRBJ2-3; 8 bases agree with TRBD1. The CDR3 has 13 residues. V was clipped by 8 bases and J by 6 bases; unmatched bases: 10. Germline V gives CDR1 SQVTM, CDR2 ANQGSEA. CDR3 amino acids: CSLPQGAGDTQYF. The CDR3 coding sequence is TGCAGCCTACCCCAGGGGGCTGGGGATACGCAGTATTTT.

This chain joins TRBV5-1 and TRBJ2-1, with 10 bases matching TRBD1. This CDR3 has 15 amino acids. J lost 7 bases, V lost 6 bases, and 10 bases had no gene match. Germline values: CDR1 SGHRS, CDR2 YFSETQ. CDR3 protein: CASTPGTGERNEQFF. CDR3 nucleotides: TGCGCCAGCACTCCCGGGACAGGGGAGCGGAATGAGCAGTTCTTC.

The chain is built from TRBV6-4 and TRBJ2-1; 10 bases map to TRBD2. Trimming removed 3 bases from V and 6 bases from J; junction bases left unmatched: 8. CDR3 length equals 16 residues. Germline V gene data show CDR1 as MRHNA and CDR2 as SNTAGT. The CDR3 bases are TGTGCCAGCAGTGATACCGGGACTAGCGCATCCAATGAGCAGTTCTTC. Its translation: CASSDTGTSASNEQFF.

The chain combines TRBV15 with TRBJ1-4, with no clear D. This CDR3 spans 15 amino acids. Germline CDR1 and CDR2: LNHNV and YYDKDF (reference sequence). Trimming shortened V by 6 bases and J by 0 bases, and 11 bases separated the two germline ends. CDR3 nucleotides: TGTGCCACCAGTGCCGGGATTTCAACTAATGAAAAACTGTTTTTT. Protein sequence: CATSAGISTNEKLFF.

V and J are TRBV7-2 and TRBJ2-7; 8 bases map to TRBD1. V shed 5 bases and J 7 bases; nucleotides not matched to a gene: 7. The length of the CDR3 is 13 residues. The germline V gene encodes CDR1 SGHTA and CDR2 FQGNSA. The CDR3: CASSEDRGREQYF. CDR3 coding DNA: TGTGCCAGCAGCGAAGACAGGGGACGGGAGCAGTACTTC.

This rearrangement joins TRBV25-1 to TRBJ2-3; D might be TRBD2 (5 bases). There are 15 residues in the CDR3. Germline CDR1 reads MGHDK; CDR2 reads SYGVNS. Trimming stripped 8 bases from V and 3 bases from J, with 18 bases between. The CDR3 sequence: CASELGLARTDTQYF. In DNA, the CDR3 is TGTGCCAGCGAGCTGGGCCTAGCTCGTACAGATACGCAGTATTTT.